The 20 T cell receptor beta chains in this list originate from one sample, sequenced in a study of beta chain features in type 1 diabetes. Of the isolated RNA, all was reverse transcribed, and so the sequenced material was expressed TCRB transcripts. TCRdb's copy holds only in-frame clones and misses some; the assay was immunoSEQ multiplex PCR. The data contain about 9,400 clones, around 82% of them singletons. What was sequenced was Tregs from blood. The receptor set was obtained from a young woman in good health.

The CDR3 loop reads CASSWRGADTEAFF. CDR3 in DNA: TGCGCCAGCAGTTGGCGGGGGGCCGATACTGAAGCTTTCTTT. J is TRBJ1-1 and V is TRBV5-1; TRBD1 is a possible D gene (6 bases). The ends were cut back, 5 bases at V and 5 bases at J, with 16 bases in the middle. CDR1 and CDR2 (germline): SGHRS, YFSETQ. The CDR3 length is 14 residues.

The chain joins TRBV7-9 to TRBJ2-1; 8 bases map to TRBD2. The germline V gene has CDR1 SEHNR and CDR2 FQNEAQ (reference sequence). This CDR3 is 13 amino acids long. Unmatched junction bases numbered 6, after V lost 1 base and J lost 13 bases. CDR3 sequence reads: CASSLGLAKSQFF. DNA of the CDR3: TGTGCCAGCAGCTTAGGACTAGCGAAGAGCCAGTTCTTC.

This chain links TRBV7-8 with TRBJ1-5; D is possibly TRBD1 (5 bases). CDR1 and CDR2 from the germline V gene are SGHVS and FQNEAQ. V lost 5 bases and J 0 bases, leaving 11 bases between the germline ends. This CDR3 is 15 amino acids long. CDR3 DNA: TGTGCCAGCAGCATAACAGGAGATAGCAATCAGCCCCAGCATTTT. Encoded protein: CASSITGDSNQPQHF.

This clone has only one observation. This sequence joins TRBV6-6 and TRBJ2-7, with unresolved D. V lost 4 bases to trimming and J lost 1 base, with 14 bases between them. The CDR3 is made up of 15 amino acids. Germline V gene sequence: CDR1 MNHNY, CDR2 SVGAGI (reference sequence). CDR3 sequence (DNA): TGTGCCAGCAGTTTTCCAGGCCGACGATCCTACGAGCAGTACTTC. Its protein is CASSFPGRRSYEQYF.

The V call is TRBV7-2, the J call TRBJ2-1; maybe TRBD1 (6 bases). From germline, CDR1 is SGHTA and CDR2 FQGNSA. Trimming took 3 bases from V and 4 from J, leaving 7 bases between them. This CDR3 comprises 13 residues. The CDR3 here is CASSFRGYNEQFF. Written as DNA, the CDR3 is TGTGCCAGCAGCTTCAGGGGATACAATGAGCAGTTCTTC.

V is TRBV19 and J is TRBJ2-1; possible D gene TRBD1, 6 bases. The V end lost 6 bases, the J end lost 4 bases, and 16 bases lay between the germline ends. Per germline, CDR1 LNHDA and CDR2 SQIVND (reference sequence). The CDR3 is made up of 15 amino acids. DNA for the CDR3: TGTGCCAGTAGAGGGTTGACCAGGGGTTACAATGAGCAGTTCTTC. This codes for CASRGLTRGYNEQFF.

The chain is built from TRBV7-9 and TRBJ2-6; TRBD2 is a possible D gene (6 bases). Trimming pared 4 bases from V and 0 bases from J, leaving 7 bases between. The CDR3 has 15 residues. The germline V gene has CDR1 SEHNR and CDR2 FQNEAQ (reference sequence). The CDR3: CASSSGASGANVLTF. CDR3 in DNA: TGTGCCAGCAGCTCGGGAGCCTCTGGGGCCAACGTCCTGACTTTC.

The chain carries TRBV28 and TRBJ1-5; perhaps TRBD1 as D (5 bases). The V gene's germline CDR1 is MDHEN and CDR2 SYDVKM. This CDR3 has 17 residues. Trimming cost V 5 bases and J 0 bases, with 17 bases left between them. The CDR3 DNA reads TGTGCCAGCAGTCCCCGCCTGGGGGGAGTTAGCAATCAGCCCCAGCATTTT. This encodes CASSPRLGGVSNQPQHF.

This rearrangement joins TRBV7-9 to TRBJ2-5; D not certain. With 2 bases removed from V and 1 base from J, the gap between germline ends came to 5 bases. The CDR3 extends over 13 amino acids. Germline V CDR1 and CDR2: SEHNR, FQNEAQ (reference sequence). CDR3 DNA: TGTGCCAGCAGCTTATACAGCCAAGAGACCCAGTACTTC. Amino acid sequence: CASSLYSQETQYF.

The chain joins TRBV10-3 to TRBJ1-2, with D possibly being TRBD1 (5 bases). This CDR3 is built from 14 residues. Between the trimmed V and J ends, which lost 5 bases and 3 bases, there was a span of 13 bases. The germline V gene has CDR1 ENHRY and CDR2 SYGVKD. In DNA form, the CDR3 reads TGTGCCATCAGTTCCCAGGGTCTTTACTATGGCTACACCTTC. Its protein is CAISSQGLYYGYTF.

The chain combines TRBV7-9 with TRBJ1-1; D ambiguous. CDR3 length equals 15 residues. Germline CDR1 is SEHNR and CDR2 is FQNEAQ (reference sequence). Deletions cut 5 bases from V and 5 bases from J, with 18 bases between. CDR3 protein: CASSPRSSGGTEAFF. The CDR3 DNA sequence: TGTGCCAGCAGCCCAAGGTCCTCCGGCGGGACTGAAGCTTTCTTT.

This clone was counted a few times. The chain is built from TRBV30 and TRBJ2-3; 10 positions match TRBD2. This CDR3 has 16 residues. Germline V gives CDR1 GTSNPN, CDR2 SVGIG (reference sequence). V dropped 0 bases and J dropped 2; count of bases not matched to a gene: 5. CDR3 coding DNA: TGTGCCTGGAGTGTAGTAGCGGGAGGACTCACAGATACGCAGTATTTT. It is translated as CAWSVVAGGLTDTQYF. The complete variable domain, with remaining parts taken from reference TRBV30 and TRBJ2-3, reads SQTIHQWPATLVQPVGSPLSLECTVEGTSNPNLYWYRQAAGRGLQLLFYSVGIGQISSEVPQNLSASRPQDRQFILSSKKLLLSDSGFYLCAWSVVAGGLTDTQYFGPGTRLTVL.

The chain employs TRBV7-6 and TRBJ1-5, with 11 bases matching TRBD1. CDR1 is SGHVS, CDR2 FNYEAQ, per germline. V was clipped by 5 bases and J by 7 bases; unmatched bases: 7. This CDR3 comprises 15 residues. The CDR3 is CASSRTGGAEQPQHF. The CDR3, as DNA: TGTGCCAGCAGCAGGACAGGGGGCGCGGAGCAGCCCCAGCATTTT.

The V gene is TRBV27, the J gene TRBJ2-7, with a tentative D call TRBD1 (6 bases). CDR1 and CDR2 from the germline V gene are MNHEY and SMNVEV (reference sequence). The CDR3 contains 15 residues. V was shortened by 2 bases and J by 3 bases, with 14 bases between the two germline ends. The CDR3 DNA reads as TGTGCCAGCAGTTTAGTCGGAGGACAGTACTACGAGCAGTACTTC. It codes for CASSLVGGQYYEQYF.

The V call is TRBV7-2, the J call TRBJ2-1; 11 nucleotides align to TRBD2. This CDR3 has 16 residues. J gave up 3 bases and V 0 bases, and 1 base lay outside the gene matches. Germline V gene data show CDR1 as SGHTA and CDR2 as FQGNSA. CDR3 in amino acids: CASSLAGTSGYNEQFF. CDR3 nucleotides: TGTGCCAGCAGCTTAGCCGGGACTAGCGGCTACAATGAGCAGTTCTTC.

The gene calls are TRBV10-1 and TRBJ2-7; possibly TRBD2 for D (6 bases). Looked up from germline, CDR1 is WNHNN and CDR2 is SYGVQD (reference sequence). V lost 6 bases and J lost 3, with 15 bases in between. This CDR3 has 14 amino acids. CDR3 nucleotide sequence: TGCGCCAGCAGCGGGACTCCAAACGACTACGAGCAGTACTTC. Translating gives CASSGTPNDYEQYF.

The CDR3 spells CASMSGQGTFYEQYF. The CDR3, as DNA: TGCGCCAGCATGTCGGGACAGGGAACATTCTACGAGCAGTACTTC. The chain uses TRBV5-1 and TRBJ2-7; 9 bases line up with TRBD1. V dropped 6 bases and J dropped 3; count of bases not matched to a gene: 10. The CDR3 consists of 15 residues. CDR1 and CDR2 (germline): SGHRS, YFSETQ.

V usage is TRBV5-6 and J usage is TRBJ2-3; TRBD1 is a possible D gene (6 bases). Trimming pared 1 base from V and 1 base from J, leaving 10 bases between. Germline assignment: CDR1 SGHDT and CDR2 YYEEEE. This CDR3 spans 15 amino acids. For the CDR3, the DNA is TGTGCCAGCAGCTTGTGGGACACCCGCACAGATACGCAGTATTTT. Protein: CASSLWDTRTDTQYF. The whole variable domain, remainder taken from reference TRBV5-6 and TRBJ2-3, is DAGVTQSPTHLIKTRGQQVTLRCSPKSGHDTVSWYQQALGQGPQFIFQYYEEEERQRGNFPDRFSGHQFPNYSSELNVNALLLGDSALYLCASSLWDTRTDTQYFGPGTRLTVL.

This clone was seen a few times. This chain connects TRBV5-1 to TRBJ1-2; the D gene is possibly TRBD1 (5 bases). The CDR3 is made up of 15 amino acids. Between the trimmed V and J ends, which lost 4 bases and 0 bases, there was a span of 13 bases. CDR1 is SGHRS, CDR2 YFSETQ, per germline. CDR3 in DNA: TGCGCCAGCAGCACGGGCGGGGCAGCTAACTATGGCTACACCTTC. It yields the protein CASSTGGAANYGYTF.

J is TRBJ1-3 and V is TRBV7-2; D remains unclear. Germline values: CDR1 SGHTA, CDR2 FQGNSA. The CDR3 covers 15 residues. Trimming left V 1 base short and J 9 bases short, with 16 bases between. CDR3 region: CASSLEVSTRGTIYF. As DNA, the CDR3 is TGTGCCAGCAGCTTAGAGGTGTCAACTCGGGGCACCATATATTTT.